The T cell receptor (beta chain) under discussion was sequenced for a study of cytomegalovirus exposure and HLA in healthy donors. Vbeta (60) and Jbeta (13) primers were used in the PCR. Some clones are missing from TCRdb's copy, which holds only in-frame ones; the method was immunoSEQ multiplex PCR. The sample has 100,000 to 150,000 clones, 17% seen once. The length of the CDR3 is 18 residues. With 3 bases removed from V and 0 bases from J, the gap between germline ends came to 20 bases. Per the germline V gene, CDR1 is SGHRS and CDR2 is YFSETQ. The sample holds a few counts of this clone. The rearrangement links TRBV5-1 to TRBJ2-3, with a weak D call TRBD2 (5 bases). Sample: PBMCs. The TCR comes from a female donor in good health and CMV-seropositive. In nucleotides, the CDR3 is TGCGCCAGCAGCTACGGGCCGAACGACTATACAAGCACAGATACGCAGTATTTT. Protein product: CASSYGPNDYTSTDTQYF. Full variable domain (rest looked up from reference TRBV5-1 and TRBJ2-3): KAGVTQTPRYLIKTRGQQVTLSCSPISGHRSVSWYQQTPGQGLQFLFEYFSETQRNKGNFPGRFSGRQFSNSRSEMNVSTLELGDSALYLCASSYGPNDYTSTDTQYFGPGTRLTVL.